What follows are 26 T cell receptor beta chains derived from one specimen sequenced in a study of identifying expanded T cells in peripheral blood. Sequencing was performed with immunoSEQ multiplex PCR; in TCRdb, only in-frame clones are kept and a portion is missing. The sample lists 50,000 to 65,000 clones, over 75% seen once, with 19% in the top ten. The sequenced material came from blood. The source is a person between 18 and 75 years old in good health.

The chain's CDR3 is CASTLNRGQGLLEVGYTF. In DNA form, the CDR3 reads TGTGCCAGTACCCTAAACCGGGGACAGGGACTTCTCGAAGTTGGCTACACCTTC. J is TRBJ1-2 and V is TRBV19, with TRBD1 matching over 9 bases. This CDR3 spans 18 amino acids. The germline CDR1 and CDR2 sequences are LNHDA and SQIVND (reference sequence). J gave up 7 bases and V 7 bases, and 22 bases lay outside the gene matches.

The V gene is TRBV6-5, the J gene TRBJ2-7; D may match TRBD1 or TRBD2 (6 bases each). The length of the CDR3 is 13 residues. V lost 7 bases to trimming and J lost 6 bases, with 16 bases between them. Germline-derived CDR1 and CDR2 are MNHEY and SVGAGI. The CDR3 sequence: CASTSRGAGEQYF. The CDR3 DNA follows: TGTGCCAGCACCTCGAGGGGGGCAGGCGAGCAGTACTTC.

The gene calls are TRBV19 and TRBJ1-3; D is uncertain. CDR1 is LNHDA and CDR2 is SQIVND in the germline V gene (reference sequence). Trimming shortened V by 11 bases and J by 0 bases, and 20 bases separated the two germline ends. This CDR3 has 16 residues. For the CDR3, the DNA is TGTGCCTCCAGTCGGGCTCATTCCCGCTCTGGAAACACCATATATTTT. Encoded protein: CASSRAHSRSGNTIYF.

Only one count was recorded for this clone. The gene calls are TRBV7-2 and TRBJ2-3; D is possibly TRBD2 (5 bases). This CDR3 contains 14 residues. The V and J ends lost 5 bases and 4 bases respectively, with 13 bases between them. The germline V gene encodes CDR1 SGHTA and CDR2 FQGNSA. This chain's CDR3 is CASSIQTGADTQYF. CDR3 nucleotides: TGTGCCAGCAGCATACAGACCGGGGCAGATACGCAGTATTTT.

The chain has TRBV11-2 and TRBJ2-2, with D unclear. Per the germline V gene, CDR1 is SGHAT and CDR2 is FQNNGV. This CDR3 comprises 13 residues. The V and J ends lost 10 bases and 0 bases respectively, with 9 bases between them. Here the CDR3 reads CATRRANTGELFF. The CDR3 region has the DNA TGTGCCACCCGGCGCGCGAACACCGGGGAGCTGTTTTTT.

This chain joins TRBV7-9 and TRBJ2-3, with TRBD2 as a possible D gene (6 bases). Germline CDR1 and CDR2: SEHNR and FQNEAQ (reference sequence). CDR3 length equals 14 residues. Between the trimmed V and J ends, which lost 4 bases and 2 bases, there was a span of 10 bases. CDR3 region: CASSSGGATDTQYF. The CDR3 DNA is TGTGCCAGCAGCTCCGGCGGGGCCACAGATACGCAGTATTTT.

The chain has TRBV5-1 and TRBJ1-1; D perhaps matches TRBD1 (6 bases). V lost 0 bases, J lost 3 bases, and 12 bases lay in between. The CDR3 sequence is 15 residues long. The germline gives CDR1 SGHRS, CDR2 YFSETQ. As DNA, the CDR3 is TGCGCCAGCAGCTTGGTCAGGGGCGCATACACTGAAGCTTTCTTT. Its protein product is CASSLVRGAYTEAFF.

The chain joins TRBV11-2 to TRBJ2-7, with 8 bases lining up with TRBD2. This CDR3 contains 16 residues. V gave up 5 bases and J gave up 2 bases; unmatched junction bases: 11. The germline CDR1 and CDR2 sequences are SGHAT and FQNNGV. The CDR3 region has the DNA TGTGCCAGCAGCAAGGGCCCCACTAGCGGCCCCTACGAGCAGTACTTC. Its protein is CASSKGPTSGPYEQYF.

This chain links TRBV2 with TRBJ1-6, with 9 bases fitting TRBD1. The germline CDR1 and CDR2 sequences are SNHLY and FYNNEI. CDR3 size: 13 residues. Trimming took 9 bases from V and 6 from J; bases not matched to a gene: 3. CDR3 amino acids: CARSGQGNSPLHF. The CDR3 DNA reads as TGTGCCAGGTCGGGACAGGGTAATTCACCCCTCCACTTT.

This chain uses TRBV6-5 with TRBJ2-1, with 11 nucleotides matching TRBD2. The V gene end was trimmed by 7 bases and the J gene end by 9 bases; junction bases not matched to a gene: 8. CDR1 is MNHEY and CDR2 is SVGAGI in the germline V gene. The CDR3 consists of 14 residues. CDR3 bases: TGTGCCAGCATTGCTCTAGCGGGGGGAAGTGAGCAGTTCTTC. This codes for CASIALAGGSEQFF.

The CDR3 coding sequence is TGTGCCTGGAGGCCATACCAGAGCTCCTACGAGCAGTACTTC. Translation gives CAWRPYQSSYEQYF. The rearrangement joins TRBV30 to TRBJ2-7, with D unresolved. From germline, CDR1 is GTSNPN and CDR2 SVGIG (reference sequence). The CDR3 sequence is 14 residues long. Trimming left V 3 bases short and J 0 bases short, with 12 bases between.

The chain is built from TRBV25-1 and TRBJ2-3; 7 bases line up with TRBD1. CDR3 length: 15 residues. Germline V gene data show CDR1 as MGHDK and CDR2 as SYGVNS. J lost 1 base, V lost 2 bases, and 3 bases had no gene match. The CDR3 sequence is CASSEQQGRTDTQYF. The CDR3 DNA sequence: TGTGCCAGCAGTGAACAACAGGGGCGCACAGATACGCAGTATTTT.

The chain carries TRBV30 and TRBJ1-3; the D gene is possibly TRBD1 (5 bases). V lost 3 bases, J lost 0 bases, and 12 bases lay in between. Germline loops: CDR1 GTSNPN, CDR2 SVGIG (reference sequence). There are 15 residues in the CDR3. As DNA, the CDR3 is TGTGCCTGGAGGAGACAGCCTCACTCTGGAAACACCATATATTTT. Translating it yields CAWRRQPHSGNTIYF.

The V call is TRBV6-6, the J call TRBJ1-2; D is perhaps TRBD1 (5 bases). V lost 7 bases to trimming and J lost 7 bases, with 22 bases between them. The CDR3 covers 15 residues. Germline CDR1 is MNHNY and CDR2 is SVGAGI (reference sequence). The CDR3 nucleotides are TGTGCCAGCAACGTACTGGAGGGGTCGGGGAGTGGCTACACCTTC. Residues: CASNVLEGSGSGYTF.

This clone was picked up one time. The gene calls are TRBV11-2 and TRBJ2-3; D is ambiguous. Germline V gene lookup returns CDR1 SGHAT and CDR2 FQNNGV. V was pared by 4 bases and J by 3 bases, with 11 bases between. The CDR3 consists of 14 residues. CDR3 nucleotide sequence: TGTGCCAGCAGCTCGGACCCCCTGACAGATACGCAGTATTTT. It specifies CASSSDPLTDTQYF.

This clone is a singleton in its sample. The rearrangement links TRBV4-1 to TRBJ2-7; 14 positions agree with TRBD2. With V trimmed by 1 base and J by 4 bases, 9 bases remained unmatched. This CDR3 spans 18 amino acids. Per germline, CDR1 MGHRA and CDR2 YSYEKL. The CDR3 here is CASSQGGPGLAGVYEQYF. The DNA of the CDR3 is TGCGCCAGCAGCCAAGGAGGACCGGGACTAGCGGGAGTTTACGAGCAGTACTTC.

V is TRBV11-3 and J is TRBJ2-7; 8 bases are shared with TRBD2. Germline V lookup: CDR1 SGHNT, CDR2 YENEEA. The length of the CDR3 is 16 residues. Unmatched junction bases numbered 9, after V lost 4 bases and J lost 1 base. This CDR3 is CASSSRRAGGSYEQYF. DNA of the CDR3: TGTGCCAGCAGCTCCCGGAGGGCGGGAGGATCCTACGAGCAGTACTTC.

V usage is TRBV7-2 and J usage is TRBJ2-3, with 7 positions matching TRBD2. The CDR3 runs 14 residues. V was pared by 5 bases and J by 7 bases, with 9 bases of the junction left unmatched. In germline, CDR1 is SGHTA, CDR2 FQGNSA. The CDR3 loop reads CASSGNAGVNTQYF. The CDR3 region has the DNA TGTGCCAGCAGCGGCAACGCGGGAGTAAATACGCAGTATTTT.

In its sample, this clone was seen a few times. CDR3 nucleotide sequence: TGTGCCAGCAGCTTAGAAGACGGAAGCAATCAGCCCCAGCATTTT. It yields the protein CASSLEDGSNQPQHF. V usage is TRBV7-8 and J usage is TRBJ1-5; D is uncertain. The length of the CDR3 is 15 residues. V was pared by 1 base and J by 1 base, with 8 bases between. CDR1 and CDR2 from the germline V gene are SGHVS and FQNEAQ.

J is TRBJ1-5 and V is TRBV11-2; weak D call: TRBD1 (6 bases). Germline V lookup: CDR1 SGHAT, CDR2 FQNNGV. Trimming took 0 bases from V and 6 from J, leaving 9 bases between them. The CDR3 length is 14 residues. CDR3 residues: CASSLEGGAQPQHF. The CDR3, as DNA: TGTGCCAGCAGCTTAGAGGGGGGGGCTCAGCCCCAGCATTTT.

The gene calls are TRBV2 and TRBJ1-2, with TRBD1 as a possible D gene (6 bases). V was cut by 6 bases and J by 1 base, with 15 bases left in between. The germline V gene encodes CDR1 SNHLY and CDR2 FYNNEI. The CDR3 covers 15 residues. CDR3 nucleotides: TGTGCCAGCAGAGGTAATGGACAGTTTAACTATGGCTACACCTTC. This codes for CASRGNGQFNYGYTF. Looking up the rest from reference TRBV2 and TRBJ1-2 gives the full variable domain: EPEVTQTPSHQVTQMGQEVILRCVPISNHLYFYWYRQILGQKVEFLVSFYNNEISEKSEIFDDQFSVERPDGSNFTLKIRSTKLEDSAMYFCASRGNGQFNYGYTFGSGTRLTVV.

In nucleotides, the CDR3 is TGTGCCAGCAGCTTATTAGGCAACACTGGAAACACCATATATTTT. The encoded protein is CASSLLGNTGNTIYF. The chain combines TRBV7-9 with TRBJ1-3; D call uncertain. Trimming removed 2 bases at V and 2 bases at J, with 10 bases between. The CDR3 totals 15 residues. The germline gives CDR1 SEHNR, CDR2 FQNEAQ (reference sequence).

The chain has TRBV6-1 and TRBJ1-5, with D possibly TRBD1 on 5 matching bases. Germline V gene data show CDR1 as MNHNS and CDR2 as SASEGT. This CDR3 spans 12 amino acids. The ends were cut back, 6 bases at V and 4 bases at J, with 7 bases in the middle. CDR3 DNA sequence: TGTGCCAGCAGGGGGGGGAATCAGCCCCAGCATTTT. Protein: CASRGGNQPQHF.

The V gene is TRBV9, the J gene TRBJ1-2, with D unclear. Trimming shortened V by 0 bases and J by 4 bases, and 16 bases separated the two germline ends. This CDR3 is built from 16 residues. Germline CDR1 reads SGDLS; CDR2 reads YYNGEE. The CDR3 loop is CASSVGGFGEIYGYTF. CDR3 coding DNA: TGTGCCAGCAGCGTAGGCGGGTTCGGGGAGATCTATGGCTACACCTTC.

The chain links TRBV7-9 to TRBJ2-6; the D gene is possibly TRBD2 (6 bases). This CDR3 has 14 residues. Germline values: CDR1 SEHNR, CDR2 FQNEAQ (reference sequence). The V and J ends lost 9 bases and 2 bases respectively, with 11 bases between them. DNA for the CDR3: TGTGCCAGTCGGAGGGCGGCTGGGGCCAACGTCCTGACTTTC. This codes for CASRRAAGANVLTF.

V usage is TRBV29-1 and J usage is TRBJ1-3; D is unresolved. Per germline, CDR1 SQVTM and CDR2 ANQGSEA. This CDR3 is 14 amino acids long. V was pared by 6 bases and J by 0 bases, with 12 bases between. The DNA of the CDR3 is TGCAGCGTGCTTCCCGGCGGCTCTGGAAACACCATATATTTT. Translation gives CSVLPGGSGNTIYF.